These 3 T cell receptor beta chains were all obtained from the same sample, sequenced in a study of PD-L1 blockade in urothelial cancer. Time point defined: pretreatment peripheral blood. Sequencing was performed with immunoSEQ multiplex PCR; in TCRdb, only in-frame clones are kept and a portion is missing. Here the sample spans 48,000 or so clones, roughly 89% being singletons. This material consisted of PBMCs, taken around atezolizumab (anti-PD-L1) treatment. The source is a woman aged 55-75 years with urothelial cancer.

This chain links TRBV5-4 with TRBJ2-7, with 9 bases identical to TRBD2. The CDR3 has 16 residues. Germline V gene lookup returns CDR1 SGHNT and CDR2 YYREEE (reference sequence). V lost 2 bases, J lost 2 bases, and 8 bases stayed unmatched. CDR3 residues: CASSFRLAGEAYEQYF. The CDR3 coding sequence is TGTGCCAGCAGCTTCCGCTTAGCGGGAGAAGCCTACGAGCAGTACTTC.

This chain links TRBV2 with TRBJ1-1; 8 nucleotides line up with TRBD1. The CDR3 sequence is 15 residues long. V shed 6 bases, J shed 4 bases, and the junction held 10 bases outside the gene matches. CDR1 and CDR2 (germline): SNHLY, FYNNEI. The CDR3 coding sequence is TGTGCCAGCAGCCGCTTAAGGACAGGGAGCACTGAAGCTTTCTTT. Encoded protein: CASSRLRTGSTEAFF.

The CDR3 nucleotides read TGTGCCAGTAGTACAAAACTAGCGGGAGACATTTCCTACAATGAGCAGTTCTTC. Translation: CASSTKLAGDISYNEQFF. The genes are TRBV19 and TRBJ2-1; 11 positions agree with TRBD2. With 4 bases clipped from V and 1 base from J, the junction kept 9 bases outside the gene matches. CDR1 is LNHDA, CDR2 SQIVND, per germline (reference sequence). The CDR3 totals 18 residues.